The rows below give T cell receptor beta chains drawn from one sample of a study of blood T cell repertoires in COVID-19. Here immunoSEQ multiplex PCR was the method, and the copy in TCRdb shows in-frame clones only, minus some. The table includes some 220,000 clones, roughly 85% detected once. Sequenced sample: peripheral blood. Receptor source: a woman between 65 and 79 years old with COVID-19, enrolled during active disease. Each CDR3 is given with its conserved first and last residue. A D gene is named only where the DNA matches it firmly. Some rows have no size entry. The others give once, few or many, or a class for an expanded clone.

V gene,clone size,D gene,J gene,CDR3 protein,CDR3 DNA
TRBV24-1,once,TRBD1,TRBJ1-2,CATSQSTGAPVQGYTF,TGTGCCACCAGTCAGTCGACAGGGGCCCCCGTCCAGGGCTACACCTTC
TRBV30,-,-,TRBJ1-3,CAWTRQRSGNTIYF,TGTGCCTGGACCAGACAACGATCTGGAAACACCATATATTTT
TRBV18,-,TRBD1,TRBJ2-4,CASSPQRDRTPNIQYF,TGTGCCAGCTCACCACAGAGGGACAGGACTCCAAACATTCAGTACTTC
TRBV4-3,-,TRBD2,TRBJ2-1,CASSQSLAGLNEQFF,TGCGCCAGCAGCCAATCACTAGCGGGGCTCAATGAGCAGTTCTTC
TRBV29-1,-,TRBD1,TRBJ2-5,CSALTGDEETQYF,TGCAGCGCCTTGACAGGGGACGAGGAGACCCAGTACTTC
TRBV14,-,TRBD2,TRBJ2-1,CASSRLGTSGRSEQFF,TGTGCCAGCAGCCGATTAGGGACTAGCGGGAGGAGTGAGCAGTTCTTC
TRBV29-1,-,TRBD1,TRBJ2-7,CSVDKGGDEQYF,TGCAGCGTTGATAAAGGGGGCGACGAGCAGTACTTC
TRBV6-6,-,-,TRBJ1-5,CASSYGTPGSPQHF,TGTGCCAGCAGTTACGGGACACCAGGTTCGCCCCAGCATTTT
TRBV5-1,-,-,TRBJ1-3,CASSLAPGTGNTIYF,TGCGCCAGCAGCTTGGCGCCCGGGACTGGAAACACCATATATTTT
TRBV2,-,-,TRBJ1-3,CASRLGNTIYF,TGTGCCAGCAGACTAGGCAACACCATATATTTT
TRBV11-2,-,-,TRBJ2-5,CASSSYSGQETQYF,TGTGCCAGCAGCTCCTATAGCGGACAAGAGACCCAGTACTTC
TRBV5-4,-,-,TRBJ2-5,CASSLGGKRETQYF,TGTGCCAGCAGCTTGGGTGGGAAGCGGGAGACCCAGTACTTC
TRBV28,-,-,TRBJ2-7,CASSLGSAGEQYF,TGTGCCAGCAGTTTAGGTTCGGCGGGGGAGCAGTACTTC
TRBV2,few,-,TRBJ2-1,CASSATGTDEQFF,TGTGCCAGCAGTGCGACAGGTACCGATGAGCAGTTCTTC
TRBV6-1,once,TRBD1,TRBJ2-1,CASSEGTGFGEQFF,TGTGCCAGCAGTGAGGGGACAGGGTTTGGGGAGCAGTTCTTC
TRBV19,-,TRBD1,TRBJ1-5,CASSIITGALNQPQHF,TGTGCCAGTAGTATAATCACAGGGGCCCTTAATCAGCCCCAGCATTTT
TRBV2,-,-,TRBJ1-6,CASNTDNSPLHF,TGTGCCAGCAACACAGATAATTCACCCCTCCACTTT
TRBV7-9,-,-,TRBJ1-3,CASSWQGRPFGDTIYF,TGTGCCAGCAGCTGGCAGGGGCGGCCCTTCGGTGACACCATATATTTT
TRBV4-3,few,-,TRBJ2-1,CASSHTRDNEQFF,TGCGCCAGCAGCCACACTAGGGACAATGAGCAGTTCTTC
TRBV6-2/TRBV6-3,-,TRBD1,TRBJ1-1,CASSYSPQGMKAFF,TGTGCCAGCAGTTACTCTCCACAGGGGATGAAAGCTTTCTTT
TRBV19,-,-,TRBJ2-5,CASKQLAGETQYF,TGTGCCAGTAAGCAGTTGGCGGGAGAGACCCAGTACTTC
TRBV7-2,-,TRBD2,TRBJ2-1,CASSLVRLAGARNEQFF,TGTGCCAGCAGCTTAGTTCGTCTAGCGGGAGCCCGCAATGAGCAGTTCTTC
TRBV5-6,-,-,TRBJ2-7,CASSSASVYEQYF,TGTGCCAGCAGCTCAGCTAGCGTCTACGAGCAGTACTTC
TRBV12-3/TRBV12-4,-,-,TRBJ2-5,CASSFRGLETQYF,TGTGCCAGCAGTTTTCGAGGTTTGGAGACCCAGTACTTC
TRBV7-8,-,-,TRBJ1-2,CASSPSTKADYGYTF,TGTGCCAGCAGCCCTTCAACCAAGGCGGACTATGGCTACACCTTC
TRBV19,-,TRBD1,TRBJ1-2,CASSIARDRRGTWGYTF,TGTGCCAGTAGTATAGCGCGGGACAGGAGGGGGACTTGGGGCTACACCTTC
TRBV19,-,TRBD1,TRBJ2-1,CASSWDRGDEQFF,TGTGCCAGTAGTTGGGACAGGGGCGATGAGCAGTTCTTC
TRBV6-5,-,TRBD1,TRBJ1-1,CASRGTGVAFF,TGTGCCAGCAGAGGGACAGGGGTTGCTTTCTTT
TRBV4-1,once,TRBD2,TRBJ2-3,CASSQLSGVFTDTQYF,TGCGCCAGCAGCCAACTTAGCGGGGTCTTTACAGATACGCAGTATTTT
TRBV6-2/TRBV6-3,-,-,TRBJ1-5,CASSYSNWFGPGLNQPQHF,TGTGCCAGCAGTTACTCGAATTGGTTTGGTCCAGGTCTCAATCAGCCCCAGCATTTT
TRBV7-3,few,-,TRBJ2-7,CASSLQGDSIEQYF,TGTGCCAGCAGCCTACAAGGAGATTCCATCGAGCAGTACTTC